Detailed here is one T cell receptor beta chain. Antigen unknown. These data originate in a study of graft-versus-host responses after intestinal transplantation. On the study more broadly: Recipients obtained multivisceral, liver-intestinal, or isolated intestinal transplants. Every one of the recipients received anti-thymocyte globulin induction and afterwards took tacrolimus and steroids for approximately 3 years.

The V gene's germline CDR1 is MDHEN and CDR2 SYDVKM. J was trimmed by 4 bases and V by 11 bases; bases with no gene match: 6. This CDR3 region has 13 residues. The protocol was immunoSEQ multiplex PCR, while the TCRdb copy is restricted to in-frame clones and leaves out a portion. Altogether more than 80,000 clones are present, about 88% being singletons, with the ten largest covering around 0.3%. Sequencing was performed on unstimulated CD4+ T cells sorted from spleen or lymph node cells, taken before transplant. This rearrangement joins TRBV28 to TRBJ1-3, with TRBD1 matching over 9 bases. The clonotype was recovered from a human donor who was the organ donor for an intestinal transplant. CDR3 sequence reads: CAGQGTNGNTIYF. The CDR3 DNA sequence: TGTGCCGGACAGGGGACGAACGGAAACACCATATATTTT.